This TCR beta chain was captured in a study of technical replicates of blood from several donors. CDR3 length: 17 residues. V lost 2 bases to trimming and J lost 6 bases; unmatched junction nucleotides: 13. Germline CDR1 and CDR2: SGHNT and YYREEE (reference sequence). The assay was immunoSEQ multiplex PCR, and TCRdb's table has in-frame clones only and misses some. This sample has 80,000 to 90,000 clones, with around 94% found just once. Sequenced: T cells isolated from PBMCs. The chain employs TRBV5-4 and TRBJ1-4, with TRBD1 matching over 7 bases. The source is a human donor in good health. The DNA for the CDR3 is TGTGCCAGCAGCTTTATTGGTAGGGGACAGATCGATGAAAAACTGTTTTTT. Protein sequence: CASSFIGRGQIDEKLFF. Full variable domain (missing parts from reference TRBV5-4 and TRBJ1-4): ETGVTQSPTHLIKTRGQQVTLRCSSQSGHNTVSWYQQALGQGPQFIFQYYREEENGRGNFPPRFSGLQFPNYSSELNVNALELDDSALYLCASSFIGRGQIDEKLFFGSGTQLSVL.